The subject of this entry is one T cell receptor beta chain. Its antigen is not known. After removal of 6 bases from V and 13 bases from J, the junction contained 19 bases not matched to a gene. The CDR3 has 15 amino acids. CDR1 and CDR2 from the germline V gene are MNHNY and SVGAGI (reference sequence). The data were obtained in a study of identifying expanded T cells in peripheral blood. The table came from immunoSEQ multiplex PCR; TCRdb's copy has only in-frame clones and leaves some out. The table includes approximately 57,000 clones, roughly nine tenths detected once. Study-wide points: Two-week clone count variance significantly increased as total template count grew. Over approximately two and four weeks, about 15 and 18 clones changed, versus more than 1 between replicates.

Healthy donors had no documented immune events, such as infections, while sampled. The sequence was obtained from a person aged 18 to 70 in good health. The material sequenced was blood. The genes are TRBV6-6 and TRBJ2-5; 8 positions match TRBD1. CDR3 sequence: CASSSPGQVPASPYF. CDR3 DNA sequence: TGTGCCAGCAGCAGCCCGGGACAGGTTCCCGCCTCCCCGTACTTC.